One and the same sample provided the 12 T cell receptor beta chains below, sequenced in a study of blood T cell repertoires in COVID-19. Sequencing was performed with immunoSEQ multiplex PCR; in TCRdb, only in-frame clones are kept and a portion is missing. The table records 110,000 to 150,000 clones, more than 75% of them present only once. Sequencing was performed on peripheral blood. The receptor set was obtained from a woman aged 80 or over with acute or convalescent COVID-19.

The chain combines TRBV19 with TRBJ1-2, with D possibly matching TRBD1 (5 bases). Trimming removed 1 base at V and 7 bases at J, with 13 bases between. The CDR3 contains 14 residues. Germline lookup yields CDR1 LNHDA and CDR2 SQIVND (reference sequence). CDR3: CASSIATVGGGYTF. In DNA, the CDR3 is TGTGCCAGTAGTATAGCCACGGTCGGGGGTGGCTACACCTTC.

This clone was counted once. V gene TRBV4-1 combines with J gene TRBJ1-4; D might be TRBD1 (5 bases). CDR1 MGHRA and CDR2 YSYEKL come from the germline V gene. V was pared by 4 bases and J by 4 bases, with 13 bases between. The CDR3 is made up of 15 amino acids. CDR3 nucleotides: TGCGCCAGCAGCCCCCTGGGCAGGGATAATGAAAAACTGTTTTTT. Its translation: CASSPLGRDNEKLFF.

The gene calls are TRBV6-4 and TRBJ1-2; the D gene is possibly TRBD1 (6 bases). Germline loops: CDR1 MRHNA, CDR2 SNTAGT. V was shortened by 6 bases and J by 3 bases, with 17 bases between the two germline ends. CDR3 size: 15 residues. The CDR3 protein is CASREQGLGDYGYTF. The CDR3 DNA is TGTGCCAGCAGGGAACAGGGATTAGGTGACTATGGCTACACCTTC.

The chain carries TRBV2 and TRBJ2-7, with TRBD2 matching 7 bases. The CDR3 totals 13 residues. The ends lost 9 bases at V and 2 bases at J; junction bases unmatched: 7. Germline V gene lookup returns CDR1 SNHLY and CDR2 FYNNEI. The DNA for the CDR3 is TGTGCCAGTGGGAGGGAGGTGGCCTACGAGCAGTACTTC. This encodes CASGREVAYEQYF.

This clone was counted a few times. The rearrangement joins TRBV3-1 (or the pseudogene TRBV3-2) to TRBJ1-2; unclear D gene. V was pared by 4 bases and J by 2 bases, with 8 bases between. CDR1 and CDR2 (germline): LGHDT, YNNKEL (reference sequence). This CDR3 spans 13 amino acids. CDR3 in DNA: TGTGCCAGCAGCCGGAAGGAGAACTATGGCTACACCTTC. This sequence encodes CASSRKENYGYTF.

The V call is TRBV28, the J call TRBJ1-4, with no clear D. Per germline, CDR1 MDHEN and CDR2 SYDVKM. This CDR3 spans 15 amino acids. V lost 5 bases to trimming and J lost 7 bases, with 17 bases between them. DNA for the CDR3: TGTGCCAGCAGTCTCGGGATTAGGTCCGCTGAAAAACTGTTTTTT. The encoded protein is CASSLGIRSAEKLFF.

CDR3 loop: CASSLDERGYEQYF. The CDR3 DNA follows: TGTGCCAGCAGCTTAGACGAGCGGGGCTACGAGCAGTACTTC. The chain is built from TRBV7-9 and TRBJ2-7, with 7 bases aligning to TRBD2. V shed 1 base, J shed 3 bases, and the junction held 3 bases outside the gene matches. This CDR3 has 14 amino acids. Germline V lookup: CDR1 SEHNR, CDR2 FQNEAQ (reference sequence).

This clone was counted a single time. The rearrangement joins TRBV5-1 to TRBJ2-2; no reliable D call. CDR1 is SGHRS, CDR2 YFSETQ, per germline. The CDR3 is 15 amino acids. The V end lost 2 bases, the J end lost 0 bases, and 8 bases lay between the germline ends. CDR3 amino acids: CASSLQGANTGELFF. The CDR3 DNA reads as TGCGCCAGCAGCTTACAAGGAGCGAACACCGGGGAGCTGTTTTTT.

The chain carries TRBV18 and TRBJ1-1; 7 nucleotides align to TRBD1. Germline values: CDR1 KGHSH, CDR2 LQKENI. The ends lost 3 bases at V and 0 bases at J; junction bases unmatched: 7. The length of the CDR3 is 16 residues. The DNA of the CDR3 is TGTGCCAGCTCACCCAGACGACAGGGTATGAACACTGAAGCTTTCTTT. It encodes CASSPRRQGMNTEAFF.

The chain is built from TRBV5-1 and TRBJ1-4; TRBD1 agrees at 9 bases. Germline values: CDR1 SGHRS, CDR2 YFSETQ. The CDR3 extends over 14 amino acids. V shed 4 bases and J 5 bases; nucleotides not matched to a gene: 3. The DNA for the CDR3 is TGCGCCAGCAGCCGCGACAGGGGGAATGAAAAACTGTTTTTT. This gives the protein CASSRDRGNEKLFF.

A few counts support this clone. The chain links TRBV27 to TRBJ2-5, with 13 bases fitting TRBD2. This CDR3 region has 15 residues. Germline V gives CDR1 MNHEY, CDR2 SMNVEV (reference sequence). J was trimmed by 1 base and V by 7 bases; bases with no gene match: 3. The CDR3 bases are TGTGCCAGCACGACTAGCGGGGGGACCCAAGAGACCCAGTACTTC. This translates into CASTTSGGTQETQYF.

This rearrangement joins TRBV29-1 to TRBJ2-3, with TRBD1 matching 7 bases. The J segment lost 5 bases and the V segment lost 7 bases, leaving 12 bases of the junction unmatched. CDR1 is SQVTM, CDR2 ANQGSEA, per germline. The CDR3 is 14 amino acids. The CDR3 nucleotides are TGCAGCGCCAGGACAGGACTTGAGGTAGATACGCAGTATTTT. It translates to CSARTGLEVDTQYF.